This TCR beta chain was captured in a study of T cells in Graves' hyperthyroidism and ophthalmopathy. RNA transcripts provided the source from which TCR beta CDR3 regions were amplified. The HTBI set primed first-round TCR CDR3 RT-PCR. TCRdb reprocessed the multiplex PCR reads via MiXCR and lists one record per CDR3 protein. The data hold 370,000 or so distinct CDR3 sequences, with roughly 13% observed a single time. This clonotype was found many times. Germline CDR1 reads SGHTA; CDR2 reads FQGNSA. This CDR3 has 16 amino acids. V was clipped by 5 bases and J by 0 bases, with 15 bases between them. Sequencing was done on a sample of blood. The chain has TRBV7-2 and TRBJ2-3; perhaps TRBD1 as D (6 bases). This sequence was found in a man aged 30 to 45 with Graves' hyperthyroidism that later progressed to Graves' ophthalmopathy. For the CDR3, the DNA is TGTGCCAGCAGCCCGGAGCCACAGGGTAGCACAGATACGCAGTATTTT. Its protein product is CASSPEPQGSTDTQYF.